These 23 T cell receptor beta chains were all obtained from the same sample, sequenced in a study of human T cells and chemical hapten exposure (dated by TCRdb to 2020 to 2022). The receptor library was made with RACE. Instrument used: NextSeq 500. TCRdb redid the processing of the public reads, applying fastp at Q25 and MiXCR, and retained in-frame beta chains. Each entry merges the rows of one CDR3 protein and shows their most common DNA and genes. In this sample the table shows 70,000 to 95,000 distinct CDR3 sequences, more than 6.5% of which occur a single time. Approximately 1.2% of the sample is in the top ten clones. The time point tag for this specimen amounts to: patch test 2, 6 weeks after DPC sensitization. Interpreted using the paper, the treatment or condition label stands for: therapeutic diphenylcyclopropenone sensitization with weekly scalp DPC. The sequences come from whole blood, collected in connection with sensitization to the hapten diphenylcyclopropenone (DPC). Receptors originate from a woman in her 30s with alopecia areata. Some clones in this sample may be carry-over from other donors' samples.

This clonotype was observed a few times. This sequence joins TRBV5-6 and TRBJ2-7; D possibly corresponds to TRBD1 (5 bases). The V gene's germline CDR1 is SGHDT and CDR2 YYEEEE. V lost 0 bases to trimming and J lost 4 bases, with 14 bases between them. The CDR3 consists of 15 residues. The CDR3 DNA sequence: TGTGCCAGCAGCTTGGTGGCAGGGCTATGGTACGAGCAGTACTTC. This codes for CASSLVAGLWYEQYF.

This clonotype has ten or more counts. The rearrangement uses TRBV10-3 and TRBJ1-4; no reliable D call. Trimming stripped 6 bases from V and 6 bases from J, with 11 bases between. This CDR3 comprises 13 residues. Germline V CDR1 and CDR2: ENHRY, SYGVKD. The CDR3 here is CAIRGNQDEKLFF. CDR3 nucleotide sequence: TGTGCCATCAGGGGGAATCAAGATGAAAAACTGTTTTTT.

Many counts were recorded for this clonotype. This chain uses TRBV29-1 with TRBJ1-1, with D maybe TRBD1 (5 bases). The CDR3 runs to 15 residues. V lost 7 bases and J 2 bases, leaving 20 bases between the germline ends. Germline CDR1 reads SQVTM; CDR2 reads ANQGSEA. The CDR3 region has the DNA TGCAGCGGTCGAATATCGGGACGGAGAAACACTGAAGCTTTCTTT. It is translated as CSGRISGRRNTEAFF.

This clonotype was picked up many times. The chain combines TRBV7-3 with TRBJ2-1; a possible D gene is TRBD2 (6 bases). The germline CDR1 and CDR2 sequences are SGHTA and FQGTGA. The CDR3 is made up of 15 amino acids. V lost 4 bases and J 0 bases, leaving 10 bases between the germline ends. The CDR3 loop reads CASSSSGVSYNEQFF. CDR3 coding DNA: TGTGCCAGCAGCTCATCGGGGGTCTCCTACAATGAGCAGTTCTTC.

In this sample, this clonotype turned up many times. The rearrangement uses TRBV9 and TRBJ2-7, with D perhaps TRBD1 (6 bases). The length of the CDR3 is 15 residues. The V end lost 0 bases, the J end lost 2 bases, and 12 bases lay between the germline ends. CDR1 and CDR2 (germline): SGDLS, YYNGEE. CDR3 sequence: CASSVGQGLTYEQYF. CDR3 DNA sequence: TGTGCCAGCAGCGTAGGCCAGGGGCTGACCTACGAGCAGTACTTC.

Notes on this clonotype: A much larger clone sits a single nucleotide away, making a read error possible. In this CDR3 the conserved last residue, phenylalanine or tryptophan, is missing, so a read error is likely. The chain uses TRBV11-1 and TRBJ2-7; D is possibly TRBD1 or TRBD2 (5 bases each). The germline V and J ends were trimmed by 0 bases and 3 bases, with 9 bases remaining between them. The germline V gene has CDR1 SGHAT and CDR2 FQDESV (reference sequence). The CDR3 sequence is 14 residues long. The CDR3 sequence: CASSLAGRNYEQYY. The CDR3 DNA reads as TGTGCCAGCAGCTTAGCGGGACGTAACTACGAGCAGTACTAC.

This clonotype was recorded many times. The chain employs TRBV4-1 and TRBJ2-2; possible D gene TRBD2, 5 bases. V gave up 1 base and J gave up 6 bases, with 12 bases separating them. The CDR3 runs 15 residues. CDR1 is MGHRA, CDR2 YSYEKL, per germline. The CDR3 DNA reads TGCGCCAGCAGCCAAGTCCGGGGAAGGGCCGGGGAGCTGTTTTTT. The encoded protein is CASSQVRGRAGELFF.

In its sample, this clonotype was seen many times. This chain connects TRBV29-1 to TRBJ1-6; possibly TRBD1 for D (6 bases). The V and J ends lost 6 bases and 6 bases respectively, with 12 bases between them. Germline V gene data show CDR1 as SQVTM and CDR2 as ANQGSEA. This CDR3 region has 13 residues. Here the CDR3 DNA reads TGCAGCGTCGCCGGGGGGCCTAATTCACCCCTCCACTTT. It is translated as CSVAGGPNSPLHF.

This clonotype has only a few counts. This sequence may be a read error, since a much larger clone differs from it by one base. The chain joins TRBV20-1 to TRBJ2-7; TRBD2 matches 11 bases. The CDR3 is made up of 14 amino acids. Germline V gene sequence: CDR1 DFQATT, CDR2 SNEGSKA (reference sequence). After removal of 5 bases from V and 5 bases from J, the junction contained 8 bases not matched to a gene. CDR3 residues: CSAPIAGGRNEQYF. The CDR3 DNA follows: TGCAGTGCTCCTATAGCGGGGGGGCGGAACGAGCAGTACTTC.

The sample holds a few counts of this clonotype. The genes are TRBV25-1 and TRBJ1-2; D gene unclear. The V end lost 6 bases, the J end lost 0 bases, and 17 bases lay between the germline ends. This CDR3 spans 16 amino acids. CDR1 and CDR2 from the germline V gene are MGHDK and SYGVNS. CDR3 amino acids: CASSKLGAPPNYGYTF. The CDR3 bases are TGTGCCAGCAGCAAGTTGGGAGCGCCGCCTAACTATGGCTACACCTTC.

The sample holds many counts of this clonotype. The CDR3 coding sequence is TGCAGTGCTAGCACCGAAGAGACCCAGTACTTC. Translation gives CSASTEETQYF. The V call is TRBV20-1, the J call TRBJ2-5; no clear D. V was shortened by 3 bases and J by 3 bases, with 5 bases between the two germline ends. There are 11 residues in the CDR3. The germline V gene has CDR1 DFQATT and CDR2 SNEGSKA (reference sequence).

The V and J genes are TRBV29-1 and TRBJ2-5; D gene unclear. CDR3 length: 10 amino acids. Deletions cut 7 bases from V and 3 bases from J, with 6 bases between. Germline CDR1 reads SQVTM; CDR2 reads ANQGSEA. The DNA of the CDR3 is TGCAGCGCCCGAAAAGAGACCCAGTACTTC. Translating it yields CSARKETQYF.

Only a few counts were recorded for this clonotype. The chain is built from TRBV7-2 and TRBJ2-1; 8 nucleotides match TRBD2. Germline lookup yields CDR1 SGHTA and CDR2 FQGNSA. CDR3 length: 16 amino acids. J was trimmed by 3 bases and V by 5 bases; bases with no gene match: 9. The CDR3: CASSPRASGGYNEQFF. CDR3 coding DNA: TGTGCCAGCAGCCCCCGAGCGAGCGGGGGCTACAATGAGCAGTTCTTC. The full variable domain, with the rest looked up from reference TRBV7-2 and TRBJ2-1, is GAGVSQSPSNKVTEKGKDVELRCDPISGHTALYWYRQSLGQGLEFLIYFQGNSAPDKSGLPSDRFSAERTGGSVSTLTIQRTQQEDSAVYLCASSPRASGGYNEQFFGPGTRLTVL.

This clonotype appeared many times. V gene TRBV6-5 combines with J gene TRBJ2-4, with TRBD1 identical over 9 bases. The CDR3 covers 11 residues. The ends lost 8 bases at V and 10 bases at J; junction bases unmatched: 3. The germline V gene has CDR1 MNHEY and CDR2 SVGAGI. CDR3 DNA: TGTGCCAGCGGACAGGGGATTATTCAGTACTTC. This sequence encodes CASGQGIIQYF.

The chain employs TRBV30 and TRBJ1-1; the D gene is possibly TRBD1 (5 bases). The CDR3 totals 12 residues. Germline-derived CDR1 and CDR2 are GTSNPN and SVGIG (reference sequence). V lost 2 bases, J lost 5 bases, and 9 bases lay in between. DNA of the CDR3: TGTGCCTGGAGTTACGGGGGGACTGAAGCTTTCTTT. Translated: CAWSYGGTEAFF.

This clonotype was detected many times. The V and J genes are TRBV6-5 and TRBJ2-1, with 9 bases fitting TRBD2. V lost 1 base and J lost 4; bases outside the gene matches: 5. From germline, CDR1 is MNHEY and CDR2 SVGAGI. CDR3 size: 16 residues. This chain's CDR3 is CASSYWSGGLYNEQFF. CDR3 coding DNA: TGTGCCAGCAGTTACTGGAGCGGGGGGCTATACAATGAGCAGTTCTTC.

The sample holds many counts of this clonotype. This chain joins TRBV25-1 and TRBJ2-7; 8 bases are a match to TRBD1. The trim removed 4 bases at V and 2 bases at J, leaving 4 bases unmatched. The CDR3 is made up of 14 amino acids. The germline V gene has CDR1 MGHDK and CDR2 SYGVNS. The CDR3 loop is CASSAPDRAYEQYF. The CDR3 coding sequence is TGTGCCAGCAGTGCCCCGGACAGGGCCTACGAGCAGTACTTC.

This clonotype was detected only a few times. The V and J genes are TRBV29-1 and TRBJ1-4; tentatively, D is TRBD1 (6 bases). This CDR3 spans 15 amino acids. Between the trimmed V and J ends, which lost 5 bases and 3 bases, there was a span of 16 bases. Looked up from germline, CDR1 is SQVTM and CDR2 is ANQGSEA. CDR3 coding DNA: TGCAGCGTTCTGGGGGTGACAGGATCTAATGAAAAACTGTTTTTT. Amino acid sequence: CSVLGVTGSNEKLFF. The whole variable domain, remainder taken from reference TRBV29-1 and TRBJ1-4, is SAVISQKPSRDICQRGTSLTIQCQVDSQVTMMFWYRQQPGQSLTLIATANQGSEATYESGFVIDKFPISRPNLTFSTLTVSNMSPEDSSIYLCSVLGVTGSNEKLFFGSGTQLSVL.

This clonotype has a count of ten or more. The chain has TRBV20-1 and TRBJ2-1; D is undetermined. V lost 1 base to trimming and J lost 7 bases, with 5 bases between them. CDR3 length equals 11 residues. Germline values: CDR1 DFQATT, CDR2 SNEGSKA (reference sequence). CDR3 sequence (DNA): TGCAGTGCTAGAGCTGGTAATGAGCAGTTCTTC. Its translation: CSARAGNEQFF.

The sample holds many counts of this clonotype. The CDR3 loop reads CATSPDRVDRTEAFF. CDR3 DNA sequence: TGTGCCACCAGTCCTGACAGGGTGGATCGCACTGAAGCTTTCTTT. The chain links TRBV24-1 to TRBJ1-1; 7 positions agree with TRBD1. CDR3 length: 15 amino acids. Germline V CDR1 and CDR2: KGHDR, SFDVKD. Germline trimming cut 6 bases from V and 4 bases from J; bases unmatched to any gene: 10.

The CDR3, as DNA: TGTGCCAGCAGTTCCCGGACAGGGGGAAGTGAAAAACTGTTTTTT. Translation gives CASSSRTGGSEKLFF. The V gene is TRBV2, the J gene TRBJ1-4; 10 bases are a match to TRBD1. V was clipped by 5 bases and J by 7 bases; unmatched bases: 7. From germline, CDR1 is SNHLY and CDR2 FYNNEI. The CDR3 runs to 15 residues.

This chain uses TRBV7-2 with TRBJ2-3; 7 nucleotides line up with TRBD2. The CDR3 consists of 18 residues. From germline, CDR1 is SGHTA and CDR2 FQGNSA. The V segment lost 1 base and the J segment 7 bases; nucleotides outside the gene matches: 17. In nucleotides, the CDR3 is TGTGCCAGCAGCTTAGTGGCCCTCCGGGGGGTATATCGGAATACGCAGTATTTT. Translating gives CASSLVALRGVYRNTQYF.

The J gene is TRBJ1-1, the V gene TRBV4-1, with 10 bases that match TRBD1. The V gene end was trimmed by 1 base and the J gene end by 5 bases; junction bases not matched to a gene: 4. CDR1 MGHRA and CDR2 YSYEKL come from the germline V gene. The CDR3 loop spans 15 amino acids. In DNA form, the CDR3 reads TGCGCCAGCAGCCAAGGGGGACAGGGGTGGACTGAAGCTTTCTTT. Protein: CASSQGGQGWTEAFF.